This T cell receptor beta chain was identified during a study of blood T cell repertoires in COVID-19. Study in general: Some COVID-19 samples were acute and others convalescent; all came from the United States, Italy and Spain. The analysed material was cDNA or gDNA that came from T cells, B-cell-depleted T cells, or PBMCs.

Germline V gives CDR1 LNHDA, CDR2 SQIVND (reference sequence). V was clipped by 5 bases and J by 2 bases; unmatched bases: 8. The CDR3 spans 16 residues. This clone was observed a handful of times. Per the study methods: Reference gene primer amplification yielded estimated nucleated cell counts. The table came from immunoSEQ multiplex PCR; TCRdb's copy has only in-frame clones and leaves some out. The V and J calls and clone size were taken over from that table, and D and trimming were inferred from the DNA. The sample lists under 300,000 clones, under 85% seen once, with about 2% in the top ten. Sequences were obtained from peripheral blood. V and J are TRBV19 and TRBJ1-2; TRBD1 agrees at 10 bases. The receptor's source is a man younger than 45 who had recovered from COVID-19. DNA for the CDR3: TGTGCCAGTAGTTCCAGACAGGGGGCAGGGAACTATGGCTACACCTTC. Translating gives CASSSRQGAGNYGYTF. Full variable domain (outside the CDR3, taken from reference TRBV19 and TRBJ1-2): DGGITQSPKYLFRKEGQNVTLSCEQNLNHDAMYWYRQDPGQGLRLIYYSQIVNDFQKGDIAEGYSVSREKKESFPLTVTSAQKNPTAFYLCASSSRQGAGNYGYTFGSGTRLTVV.